These T cell receptor beta chains were read from a single sample in a study of regulatory T cells in long-lasting Graves disease. Each CDR3 protein gets one entry after TCRdb re-called the multiplex PCR reads with MiXCR. Of about 370,000 distinct CDR3 sequences listed, around 16% are singletons. The sample in question was peripheral blood mononuclear cells (PBMCs), obtained at new diagnosis, from a patient treated with antithyroid drugs. The receptors shown here come from a female donor with Graves disease. Each CDR3 is given with its conserved first and last residue.

>TRBV3-1
CASSQGQGTGELFF
>TRBV15
CATSRDRYRQPLHF
>TRBV10-3
CAISESRDSFNYGYTF
>TRBV9
CASSVEGENSPLHF
>TRBV15
CATSREVAAGVNQPQHF
>TRBV5-4
CASSLSSSSLMNTEAFF
>TRBV29-1
CSVEGTASPPDTQYF
>TRBV3-1
CASSHLSFGTSEKLFF
>TRBV20-1
CSARPQGYYEQYF
>TRBV5-6
CASSSWSSGANVLTF
>TRBV12-3/TRBV12-4
CASSLGAGGLTGELFF
>TRBV20-1
CSARPTGPSNQPQHF
>TRBV24-1
CATSEAQASNQPQHF
>TRBV6-2/TRBV6-3
CASSYSGGANEKLFF
>TRBV19
CASSAGLGQPQHF
>TRBV2
CASSGDGANQPQHF
>TRBV6-1
CASSPIPAGETYNEQFF
>TRBV7-7
CASSVRYRDRDPYEQYF
>TRBV6-2/TRBV6-3
CASRPRVHNEQFF
>TRBV28
CASSRFYPIRGLNTEAFF
>TRBV19
CASGLWGRGTYGYTF
>TRBV5-1
CASSLMGGNSNTEAFF
>TRBV11-2
CASTQGASGSGYEQYF
>TRBV3-1
CASSLRGTGEGAELFF
>TRBV4-3
CASSQEFGSPLHF
>TRBV12-3/TRBV12-4
CASNAPYMGRSYNEQFF
>TRBV3-1
CASSRGRQENEKLFF
>TRBV29-1
CSVEAAGGQDEQYF
>TRBV27
CASRQGAMNTEAFF
>TRBV5-1
CASSPHGRGSDEQYF
>TRBV5-1
CASSLDTGRPKAFF
>TRBV29-1
CSVEEAGAGNTIYF
>TRBV7-2
CASSLSPGQHNVLTF
>TRBV9
CASRKDPNTGELFF
>TRBV15
CATSSGAWAEAFF
>TRBV7-9
CASSALAGAADTQYF
>TRBV6-5
CASSYPPYNEQFF
>TRBV7-2
CASSLSMGQYGYTF
>TRBV3-1
CASSQERVSWEQFF
>TRBV9
CASSPPPGFADTQYF
>TRBV7-9
CASSYYRVNGYTF
>TRBV12-5
CASRLDGLGSYNEQFF
>TRBV12-3/TRBV12-4
CASSVQGRMNTEAFF
>TRBV7-2
CASSLVWTSGNTYEQYF
>TRBV9
CASSLHRDTEQYF
>TRBV11-1
CASSQASRSNSPLHF
>TRBV25-1
CASREAGGRNEQFF
>TRBV19
CASNQGADGYTF
>TRBV6-1
CASRTAGAGITDTQYF
>TRBV7-3
CASSLTTGGELFF
>TRBV28
CASHQGAFWSGYTF
>TRBV18
CASSPQTSGSGEQFF
>TRBV6-1
CASSPTTGTGSGNTIYF
>TRBV11-2
CASSPFPRGRRSFNTYF
>TRBV28
CASSTLGTGGYTEAFF